A selection of T cell receptor beta chains follows, all from one sample in a study of blood T cells in healthy people across ages. TCRdb re-called the 5' RACE reads through MiXCR, storing one row per CDR3 protein. This table holds about 640,000 distinct CDR3 sequences, roughly 58% found once. Material: blood. Receptor source: a man between 60 and 75 years old in good health. CDR3s include the opening cysteine and the closing phenylalanine or tryptophan. A D gene is named only where the DNA matches it firmly. Only some rows state a clone size, as once, few, many or a class for expanded clones.

j_call clone_size d_call v_call cdr3_aa cdr3_nt
TRBJ1-2 few TRBD1 TRBV6-1 CASNMETGYNYGYTF TGTGCCAGCAATATGGAGACAGGGTATAACTATGGCTACACCTTC
TRBJ2-5 NA NA TRBV15 CATSRDRGEGETQYF TGTGCCACCAGCAGAGATCGAGGGGAAGGAGAGACCCAGTACTTC
TRBJ2-3 NA NA TRBV5-1 CASSGGRQADTQYF TGCGCCAGCAGCGGGGGTCGACAGGCAGATACGCAGTATTTT
TRBJ2-7 NA NA TRBV4-2 CASSQDLPQGGYEQYF TGTGCCAGCAGCCAAGATCTTCCCCAGGGAGGCTACGAGCAGTACTTC
TRBJ2-1 once NA TRBV6-6 CASSLDKSNEQFF TGTGCCAGCAGCCTCGACAAATCCAATGAGCAGTTCTTC
TRBJ2-7 few TRBD1 TRBV20-1 CSASSPGQAYEQYF TGCAGTGCTAGCAGTCCGGGACAGGCCTACGAGCAGTACTTC
TRBJ1-2 NA TRBD1 TRBV25-1 CASSEDAQGVGYTF TGTGCCAGCAGTGAAGATGCACAGGGGGTTGGCTACACCTTC
TRBJ1-2 NA NA TRBV7-9 CASSARVAGVHGYTF TGTGCCAGCAGTGCAAGGGTGGCAGGGGTTCATGGCTACACCTTC
TRBJ2-3 NA NA TRBV2 CASSEGSYTQYF TGTGCCAGCAGTGAAGGTTCATATACGCAGTATTTT
TRBJ2-1 few NA TRBV29-1 CSLQRGGGSSYNEQFF TGCAGCCTCCAGAGGGGAGGGGGGAGCTCCTACAATGAGCAGTTCTTC
TRBJ2-7 NA NA TRBV5-1 CASSYQTDTYGEQYF TGCGCCAGCAGCTACCAGACAGATACCTACGGAGAGCAGTACTTC
TRBJ2-3 NA NA TRBV3-1 CASSLSSGGDTQYF TGTGCCAGCAGCCTCTCATCTGGTGGAGATACGCAGTATTTT
TRBJ2-3 once NA TRBV29-1 CSVGSLNKHTDTQYF TGCAGCGTCGGATCCCTAAACAAGCACACAGATACGCAGTATTTT
TRBJ1-1 few TRBD1 TRBV4-1 CASSHDRAEAFF TGCGCCAGCAGCCACGACAGGGCTGAAGCTTTCTTT
TRBJ1-1 many NA TRBV7-2 CASSKGGGLSTEAFF TGTGCCAGCAGCAAAGGCGGGGGGCTGAGCACTGAAGCTTTCTTT
TRBJ2-7 NA NA TRBV25-1 CASSELEGTETYEQYF TGTGCCAGCAGTGAATTAGAGGGGACGGAAACCTACGAGCAGTACTTC
TRBJ1-1 NA NA TRBV3-1 CASSLNQGGNTEAFF TGTGCCAGCAGCCTAAATCAGGGTGGGAACACTGAAGCTTTCTTT
TRBJ2-1 NA NA TRBV7-8 CASSPLRSNEQFF TGTGCCAGCAGCCCACTTAGAAGTAATGAGCAGTTCTTC
TRBJ2-4 NA NA TRBV6-5 CASGYSGLAKNIQYF TGTGCCAGCGGTTACTCGGGACTAGCCAAAAACATTCAGTACTTC
TRBJ2-5 few TRBD1 TRBV28 CASRPDREETQYF TGTGCCAGCAGACCTGACAGGGAAGAGACCCAGTACTTC
TRBJ2-6 NA NA TRBV6-1 CASSEAPGGGPSGANVLTF TGTGCCAGCAGTGAAGCGCCGGGCGGGGGCCCCTCTGGGGCCAACGTCCTGACTTTC
TRBJ2-7 few NA TRBV7-2 CASSFVQGVNEQYF TGTGCCAGCAGCTTCGTCCAGGGTGTGAACGAGCAGTACTTC
TRBJ1-4 NA TRBD1 TRBV4-1 CASSLRGLGNEKLFF TGCGCCAGCAGCCTCAGGGGGCTGGGGAATGAAAAACTGTTTTTT
TRBJ1-6 NA TRBD1 TRBV20-1 CSARGTGAINSPLHF TGCAGTGCTAGGGGGACAGGGGCAATTAATTCACCCCTCCACTTT
TRBJ2-7 NA NA TRBV6-1 CASYTGTTLSEQYF TGTGCCAGCTACACCGGGACAACCCTCAGCGAGCAGTACTTC
TRBJ2-3 NA TRBD1 TRBV12-3/TRBV12-4 CASSSRQGLTDTQYF TGTGCCAGCAGTTCCCGACAGGGGCTCACAGATACGCAGTATTTT
TRBJ2-1 NA TRBD1 TRBV4-1 CASSQDTGGYNEQFF TGCGCCAGCAGCCAAGATACAGGGGGATACAATGAGCAGTTCTTC
TRBJ2-1 few NA TRBV29-1 CSVEEGVGYNEQFF TGCAGCGTTGAAGAAGGGGTGGGGTACAATGAGCAGTTCTTC
TRBJ2-2 NA NA TRBV29-1 CSVEEARANTGELFF TGCAGCGTTGAAGAAGCCCGCGCGAACACCGGGGAGCTGTTTTTT
TRBJ1-1 once NA TRBV5-1 CASSPSSGPMNTEAFF TGCGCCAGCAGCCCATCTTCGGGACCCATGAACACTGAAGCTTTCTTT
TRBJ2-3 few NA TRBV7-2 CASSLDPSPSTDTQYF TGTGCCAGCAGCTTAGATCCTAGCCCCAGCACAGATACGCAGTATTTT
TRBJ1-1 NA NA TRBV6-1 CASSESGGLRYTEAFF TGTGCCAGCAGTGAATCTGGGGGGCTGAGGTATACTGAAGCTTTCTTT
TRBJ2-3 once NA TRBV12-3/TRBV12-4 CASSLTRRGTQYF TGTGCCAGCAGTTTAACTAGAAGGGGTACGCAGTATTTT